This section outlines one T cell receptor beta chain sequence together with its context. What it binds is unknown. This sample is drawn from a study of shared clonotypes between healthy human individuals. Study results and caveats: An anticipated effect of sequencing depth on clonotype sharing among donors was recognized. Limited genetic and exposure-history diversity came from having few donors.

For each subset, genomic DNA was distributed in equal portions over several immunoSEQ plates. Using immunoSEQ multiplex PCR, the repertoire was profiled, and TCRdb retains in-frame clones only, with some absent. This table has some 2.1 million clones, about 95% appearing once. The sequence was obtained from a man younger than 35 in good health. Material for sequencing was naive CD4+ T cells sorted from blood. Subset of the sample: CD45RA+ positively selected.

In DNA form, the CDR3 reads TGTGCCAGCAGTGATGGGGGACAGGGGCGGAATGAGCAGTTCTTC. It codes for CASSDGGQGRNEQFF. The chain has TRBV6-1 and TRBJ2-1; TRBD1 matches 10 bases. Looked up from germline, CDR1 is MNHNS and CDR2 is SASEGT. The trim removed 3 bases at V and 7 bases at J, leaving 6 bases unmatched. The CDR3 extends over 15 amino acids.